The present entry profiles one T cell receptor (beta chain) with its context. Its antigen is not identified. Per the germline V gene, CDR1 is SGHDN and CDR2 is FVKESK. V gave up 0 bases and J gave up 2 bases; unmatched junction bases: 6. The CDR3 length is 17 residues. The data stem from a study of chemoradiotherapy in HPV16-positive cancers. Study outcomes and limitations: HPV-responsive T-cell expansion during chemoradiotherapy was linked to improved recurrence-free survival in HPV16-positive patients. The functional HPV-specific definition rests on just a couple of HPV16-positive patients. Candidate HPV-specific clones and E7-related TCR motifs grew in tumor during treatment.

Only in-frame clones appear in the TCRdb table, and some are missing; sequencing was by immunoSEQ multiplex PCR. Of 1,500 to 2,000 clones listed, around 85% are singletons. Repertoires were sampled repeatedly during chemoradiotherapy. Sequencing used tumor tissue, obtained from a patient who underwent chemoradiotherapy. This chain joins TRBV14 and TRBJ2-5; 10 nucleotides align to TRBD2. The origin of this receptor is a human donor with HPV-associated anogenital cancer. The DNA of the CDR3 is TGTGCCAGCAGCCAAGAGAAGCGGGGGGGCCGGCAAGAGACCCAGTACTTC. It is translated as CASSQEKRGGRQETQYF.